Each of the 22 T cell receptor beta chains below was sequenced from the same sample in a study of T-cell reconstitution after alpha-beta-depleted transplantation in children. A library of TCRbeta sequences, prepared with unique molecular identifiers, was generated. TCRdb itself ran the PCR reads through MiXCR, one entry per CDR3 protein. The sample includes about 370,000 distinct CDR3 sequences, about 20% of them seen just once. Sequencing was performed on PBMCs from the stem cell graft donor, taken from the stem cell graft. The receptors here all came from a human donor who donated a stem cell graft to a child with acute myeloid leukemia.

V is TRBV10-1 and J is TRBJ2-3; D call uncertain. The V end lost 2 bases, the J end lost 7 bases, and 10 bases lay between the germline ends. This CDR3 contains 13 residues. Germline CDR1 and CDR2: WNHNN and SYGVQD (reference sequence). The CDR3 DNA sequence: TGCGCCAGCAGTGAGGGCCAGACGTATACGCAGTATTTT. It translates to CASSEGQTYTQYF.

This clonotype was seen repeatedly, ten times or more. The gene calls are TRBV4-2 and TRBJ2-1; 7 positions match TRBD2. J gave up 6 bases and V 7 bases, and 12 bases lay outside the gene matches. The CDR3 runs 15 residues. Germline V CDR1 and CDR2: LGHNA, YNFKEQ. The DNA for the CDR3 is TGTGCCAGCACCTCTAAGCGGGAAGGTGGCAATGAGCAGTTCTTC. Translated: CASTSKREGGNEQFF.

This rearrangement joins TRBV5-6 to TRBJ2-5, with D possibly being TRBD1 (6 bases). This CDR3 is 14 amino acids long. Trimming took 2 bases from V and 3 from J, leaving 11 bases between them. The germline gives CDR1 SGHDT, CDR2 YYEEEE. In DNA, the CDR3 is TGTGCCAGCAGCTTCCCGGACAGAGAAGAGACCCAGTACTTC. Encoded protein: CASSFPDREETQYF.

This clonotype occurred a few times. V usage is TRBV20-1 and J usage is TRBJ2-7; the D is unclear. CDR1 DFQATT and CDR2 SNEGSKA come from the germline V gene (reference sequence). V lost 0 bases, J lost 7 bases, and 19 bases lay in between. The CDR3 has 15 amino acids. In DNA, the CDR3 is TGCAGTGCTAGAGATCATTTAAGGGCCCAAGGGGAGCAGTACTTC. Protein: CSARDHLRAQGEQYF.

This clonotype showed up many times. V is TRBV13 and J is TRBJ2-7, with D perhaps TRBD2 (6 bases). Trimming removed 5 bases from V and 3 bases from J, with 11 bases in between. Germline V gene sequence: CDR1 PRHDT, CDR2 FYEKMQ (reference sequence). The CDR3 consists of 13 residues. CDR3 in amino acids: CASSGAGNYEQYF. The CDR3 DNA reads TGTGCCAGCAGCGGGGCGGGAAACTACGAGCAGTACTTC.

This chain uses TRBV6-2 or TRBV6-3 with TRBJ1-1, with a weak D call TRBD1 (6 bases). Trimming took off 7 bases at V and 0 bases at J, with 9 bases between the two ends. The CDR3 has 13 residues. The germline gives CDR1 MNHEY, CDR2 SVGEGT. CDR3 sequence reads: CASKDSLNTEAFF. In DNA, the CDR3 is TGTGCCAGCAAGGACAGCTTGAACACTGAAGCTTTCTTT.

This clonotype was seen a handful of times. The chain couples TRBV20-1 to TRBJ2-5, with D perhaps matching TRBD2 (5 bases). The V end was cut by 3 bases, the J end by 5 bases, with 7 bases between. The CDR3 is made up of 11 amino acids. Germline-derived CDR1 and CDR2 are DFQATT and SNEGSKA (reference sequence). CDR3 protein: CSASREETQYF. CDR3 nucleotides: TGCAGTGCTAGTAGGGAGGAGACCCAGTACTTC.

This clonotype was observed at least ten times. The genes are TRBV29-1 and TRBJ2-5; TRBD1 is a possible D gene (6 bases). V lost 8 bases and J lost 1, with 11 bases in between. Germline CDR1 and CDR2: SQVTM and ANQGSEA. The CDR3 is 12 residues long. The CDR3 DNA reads TGCAGCTCAGGACAGACCCAAGAGACCCAGTACTTC. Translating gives CSSGQTQETQYF.

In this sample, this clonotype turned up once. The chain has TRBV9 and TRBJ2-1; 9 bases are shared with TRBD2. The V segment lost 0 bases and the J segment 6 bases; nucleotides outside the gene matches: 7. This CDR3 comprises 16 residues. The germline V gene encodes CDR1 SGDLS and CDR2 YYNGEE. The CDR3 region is CASSVVGSGGSNEQFF. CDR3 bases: TGTGCCAGCAGCGTAGTGGGTAGCGGGGGAAGCAATGAGCAGTTCTTC.

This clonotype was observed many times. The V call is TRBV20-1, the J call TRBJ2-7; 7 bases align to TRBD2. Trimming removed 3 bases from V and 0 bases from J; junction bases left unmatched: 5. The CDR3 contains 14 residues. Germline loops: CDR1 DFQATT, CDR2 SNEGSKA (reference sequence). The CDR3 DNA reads TGCAGTGCTAGGGAGCGGGGTAGCTCCTACGAGCAGTACTTC. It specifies CSARERGSSYEQYF.

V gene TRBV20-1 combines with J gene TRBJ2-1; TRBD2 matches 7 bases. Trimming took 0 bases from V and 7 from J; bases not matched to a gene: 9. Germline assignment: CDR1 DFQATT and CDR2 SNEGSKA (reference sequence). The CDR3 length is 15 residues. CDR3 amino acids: CSARDGIAGTNEQFF. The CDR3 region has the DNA TGCAGTGCTAGAGATGGGATAGCGGGTACAAATGAGCAGTTCTTC.

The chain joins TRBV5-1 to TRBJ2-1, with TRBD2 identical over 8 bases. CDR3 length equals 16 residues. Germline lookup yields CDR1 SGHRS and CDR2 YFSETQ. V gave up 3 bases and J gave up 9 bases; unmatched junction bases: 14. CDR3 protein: CASSSPGLVNLGEQFF. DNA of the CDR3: TGCGCCAGCAGCTCGCCGGGACTAGTAAATTTGGGTGAGCAGTTCTTC.

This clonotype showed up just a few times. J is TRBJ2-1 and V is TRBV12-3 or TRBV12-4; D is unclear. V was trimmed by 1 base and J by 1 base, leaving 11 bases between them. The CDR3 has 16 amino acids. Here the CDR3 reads CASSLGLVGSYNEQFF. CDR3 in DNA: TGTGCCAGCAGTTTAGGGCTAGTGGGATCCTACAATGAGCAGTTCTTC.

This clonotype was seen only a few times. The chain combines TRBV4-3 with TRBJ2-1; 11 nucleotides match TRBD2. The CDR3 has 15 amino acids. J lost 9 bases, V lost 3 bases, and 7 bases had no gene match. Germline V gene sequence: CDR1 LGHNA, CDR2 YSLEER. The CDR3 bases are TGCGCCAGCAGCCAGAGTAGCGGGAGGGGGGGTGAGCAGTTCTTC. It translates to CASSQSSGRGGEQFF.

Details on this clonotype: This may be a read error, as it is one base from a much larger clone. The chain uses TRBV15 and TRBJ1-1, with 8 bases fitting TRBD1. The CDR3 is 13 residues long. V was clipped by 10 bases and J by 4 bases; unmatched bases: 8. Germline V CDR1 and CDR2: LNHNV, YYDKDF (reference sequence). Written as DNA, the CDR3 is TGTGCCATCACGTTGACAGGGGCCACTGAAGCTTTCTTT. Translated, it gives CAITLTGATEAFF.

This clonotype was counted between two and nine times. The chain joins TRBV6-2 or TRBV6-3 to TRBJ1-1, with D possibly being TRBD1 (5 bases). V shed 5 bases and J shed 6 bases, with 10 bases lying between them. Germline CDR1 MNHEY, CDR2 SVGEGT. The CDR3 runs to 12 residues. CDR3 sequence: CASSAPGPEAFF. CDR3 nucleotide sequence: TGTGCCAGCAGTGCCCCAGGGCCTGAAGCTTTCTTT.

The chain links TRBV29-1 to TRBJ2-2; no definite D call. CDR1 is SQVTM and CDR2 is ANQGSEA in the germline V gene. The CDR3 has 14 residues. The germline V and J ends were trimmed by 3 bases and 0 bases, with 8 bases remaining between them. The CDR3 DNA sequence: TGCAGCGTTGAGGAACAATCGAACACCGGGGAGCTGTTTTTT. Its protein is CSVEEQSNTGELFF.

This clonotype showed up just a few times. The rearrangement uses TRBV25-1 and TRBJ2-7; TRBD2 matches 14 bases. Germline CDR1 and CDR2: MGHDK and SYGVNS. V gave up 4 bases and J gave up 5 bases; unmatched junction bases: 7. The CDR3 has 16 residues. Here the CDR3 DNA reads TGTGCCAGCAGTGCCCAACCGGGACTAGCGGGAGACGAGCAGTACTTC. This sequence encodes CASSAQPGLAGDEQYF.

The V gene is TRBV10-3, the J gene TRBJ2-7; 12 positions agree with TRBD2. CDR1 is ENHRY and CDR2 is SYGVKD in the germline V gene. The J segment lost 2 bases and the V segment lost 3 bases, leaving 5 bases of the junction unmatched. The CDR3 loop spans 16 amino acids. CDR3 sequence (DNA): TGTGCCATCAGTGACCAACTAGCGGGAGGTCCCTACGAGCAGTACTTC. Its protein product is CAISDQLAGGPYEQYF.

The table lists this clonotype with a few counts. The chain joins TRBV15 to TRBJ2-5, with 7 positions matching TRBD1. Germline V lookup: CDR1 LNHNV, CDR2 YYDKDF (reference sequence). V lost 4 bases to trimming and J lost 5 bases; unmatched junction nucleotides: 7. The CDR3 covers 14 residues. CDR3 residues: CATSNRGGAETQYF. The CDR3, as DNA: TGTGCCACCAGCAACAGGGGTGGTGCGGAGACCCAGTACTTC.

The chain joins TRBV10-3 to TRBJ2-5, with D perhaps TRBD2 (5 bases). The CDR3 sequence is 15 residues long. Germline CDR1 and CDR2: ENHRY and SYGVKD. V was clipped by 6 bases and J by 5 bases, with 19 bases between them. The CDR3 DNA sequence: TGTGCCATCAGAGACCCCGACGAGGGCTCGGAGACCCAGTACTTC. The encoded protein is CAIRDPDEGSETQYF.

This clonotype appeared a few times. The CDR3 loop is CSARDRKGHSPLHF. CDR3 in DNA: TGCAGTGCTAGAGACCGTAAGGGGCATTCACCCCTCCACTTT. The chain couples TRBV20-1 to TRBJ1-6; a possible D gene is TRBD1 (5 bases). The CDR3 is 14 residues long. In germline, CDR1 is DFQATT, CDR2 SNEGSKA (reference sequence). Trimming removed 0 bases at V and 8 bases at J, with 11 bases between.